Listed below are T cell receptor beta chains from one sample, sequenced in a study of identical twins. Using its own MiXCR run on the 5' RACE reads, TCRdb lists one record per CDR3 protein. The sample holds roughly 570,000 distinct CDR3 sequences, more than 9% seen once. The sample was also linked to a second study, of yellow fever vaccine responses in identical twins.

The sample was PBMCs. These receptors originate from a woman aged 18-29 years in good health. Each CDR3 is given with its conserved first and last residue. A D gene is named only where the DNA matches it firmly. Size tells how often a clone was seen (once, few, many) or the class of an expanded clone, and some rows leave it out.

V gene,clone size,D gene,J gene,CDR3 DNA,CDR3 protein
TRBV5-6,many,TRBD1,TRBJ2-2,TGTGCCAGCAGCCAATCGGACAGGCTCACCGGGGAGCTGTTTTTT,CASSQSDRLTGELFF
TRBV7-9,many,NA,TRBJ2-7,TGTGCCAGCAGCCCCCGGACCGGGACGAATACCTACGAGCAGTACTTC,CASSPRTGTNTYEQYF
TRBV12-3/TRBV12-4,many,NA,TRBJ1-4,TGTGCCAGCAGCGGCGAGGGGTTTAATGAAAAACTGTTTTTT,CASSGEGFNEKLFF
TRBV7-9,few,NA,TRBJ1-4,TGTGCCAGCAGCTCAGCCGGGACGAAACTGTTTTTT,CASSSAGTKLFF
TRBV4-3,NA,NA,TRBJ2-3,TGCGCCAGCAGCCAAGGTAGCGCGATAGCAGATACGCAGTATTTT,CASSQGSAIADTQYF
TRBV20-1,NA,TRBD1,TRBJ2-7,TGCAGTGCTAGTCTAGGGGGACAGGGGAACTACGAGCAGTACTTC,CSASLGGQGNYEQYF
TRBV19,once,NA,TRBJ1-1,TGTGCCACAAAGAGGCAGGGAAACACTGAAGCTTTCTTT,CATKRQGNTEAFF
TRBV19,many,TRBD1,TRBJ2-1,TGTGCCAGTAGTACGACAGGGTCCGATTACAATGAGCAGTTCTTC,CASSTTGSDYNEQFF
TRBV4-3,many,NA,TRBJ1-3,TGCGCCAGCAGCCAAGACTACGGCTCTGGAAACACCATATATTTT,CASSQDYGSGNTIYF
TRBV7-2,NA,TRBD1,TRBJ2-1,TGTGCCAGCAGCCAAAACAGGGGCAGGTACAATGAGCAGTTCTTC,CASSQNRGRYNEQFF
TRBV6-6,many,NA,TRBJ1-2,TGTGCCAGCTCTACCCCGGGTAACTATGGCTACACCTTC,CASSTPGNYGYTF
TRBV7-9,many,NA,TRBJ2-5,TGTGCCAGCAGCTTGGTGCCTAGTCTAGGTTGGGAGACCCAGTACTTC,CASSLVPSLGWETQYF
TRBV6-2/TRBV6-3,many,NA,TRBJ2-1,TGTGCCAGCAGCCATAGCAATGAGCAGTTCTTC,CASSHSNEQFF
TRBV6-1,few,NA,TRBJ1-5,TGTGCCAGCAGGTTCGGGACGTCGGGTCAGCCCCAGCATTTT,CASRFGTSGQPQHF
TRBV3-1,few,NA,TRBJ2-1,TGTGCCAGCAGAAGCTTTACCAATGAGCAGTTCTTC,CASRSFTNEQFF
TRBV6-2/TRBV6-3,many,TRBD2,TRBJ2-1,TGTGCCAGCACCCCGGGACTAGCGGTCTACAATGAGCAGTTCTTC,CASTPGLAVYNEQFF
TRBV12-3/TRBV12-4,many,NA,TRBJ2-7,TGTGCCAGCAGCACCATGGGGGTTCGTAGGCACGAGCAGTACTTC,CASSTMGVRRHEQYF
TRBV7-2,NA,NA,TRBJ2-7,TGTGCCAGCAGCCCTGTTTTGTTTGCCTACTCCTACGAGCAGTACTTC,CASSPVLFAYSYEQYF
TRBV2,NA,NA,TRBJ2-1,TGTGCCTGCAGTACCCTTCGGGGGCCAGACAGAATTTCCTACAATGAGCAGTTCTTC,CACSTLRGPDRISYNEQFF
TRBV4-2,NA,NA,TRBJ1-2,TGTGCCAGCAGCCAAGCAAGTGGGAACTATGGCTACACCTTC,CASSQASGNYGYTF
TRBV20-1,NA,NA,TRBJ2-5,TGCAGTGCTAGAGCCGGGGTGGAGACCCAGTACTTC,CSARAGVETQYF
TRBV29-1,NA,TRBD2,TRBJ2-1,TGCAGCGTCGGAGAAAGACTAGCGCCAAACAAACCCTCCAATGAGCAGTTCTTC,CSVGERLAPNKPSNEQFF
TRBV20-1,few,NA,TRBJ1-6,TGCAGTGCTAGAACTCCTTCCATGGGTAATTCACCCCTCCACTTT,CSARTPSMGNSPLHF
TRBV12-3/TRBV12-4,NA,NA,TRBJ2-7,TGTGCCAGCAGTTCAGCGAGAGAGCAGTACTTC,CASSSAREQYF